The source of this TCR beta chain is a study of cytomegalovirus exposure and HLA in healthy donors. Broader study findings: Further analysis, carried out later, found HLA-associated TCR beta chains more clonally expanded than equally common other chains. An Asian-associated ancestry cluster reportedly showed fewer N-insertions than the roughly 670-donor mean in a later analysis.

Comments on this clone: Its matching antigen is unknown.

The PCR contained 60 Vbeta and 13 Jbeta primers. Produced via immunoSEQ multiplex PCR; TCRdb's table is partial and in-frame only. The data hold about 110,000 clones, with approximately 58% observed a single time. The V and J ends lost 0 bases and 2 bases respectively, with 10 bases between them. The CDR3 covers 16 residues. Germline values: CDR1 SGHNT, CDR2 YENEEA. The sequence derives from a woman aged 25 to 39 in good health and CMV-seronegative. The specimen sequenced was PBMCs. The rearrangement links TRBV11-3 to TRBJ2-2; D possibly corresponds to TRBD2 (5 bases). CDR3 sequence reads: CASSLDSTRNTGELFF. The CDR3, as DNA: TGTGCCAGCAGCTTAGATAGTACTAGAAACACCGGGGAGCTGTTTTTT.